The 7 T cell receptor beta chains presented below share a single source sample, sequenced in a study of CD8 T cells in ankylosing spondylitis. TCRdb passed the 5' RACE reads through MiXCR, listing each CDR3 protein once. Among 250,000 to 350,000 distinct CDR3 sequences, 20% were seen once, and the ten largest hold 3.5%. Sequenced material: blood, either unsorted or a sorted T cell fraction (not recorded which). The receptors were gathered from a female donor with ankylosing spondylitis or in good health (not recorded which).

The V call is TRBV19, the J call TRBJ1-1, with D unresolved. The CDR3 is 13 residues long. With 7 bases removed from V and 4 bases from J, the gap between germline ends came to 13 bases. CDR1 is LNHDA and CDR2 is SQIVND in the germline V gene (reference sequence). The CDR3 DNA follows: TGTGCCAGTAACGCGGACTTCGGCACTGAAGCTTTCTTT. Translated: CASNADFGTEAFF.

The rearrangement joins TRBV19 to TRBJ1-2, with D possibly matching TRBD1 (5 bases). Germline V gene sequence: CDR1 LNHDA, CDR2 SQIVND (reference sequence). V was cut by 5 bases and J by 8 bases, with 21 bases left in between. CDR3 size: 15 residues. CDR3 residues: CASSRDGHPNKGYTF. The DNA of the CDR3 is TGTGCCAGTAGTCGGGACGGACACCCAAATAAAGGCTACACCTTC.

This clonotype has only a few counts. At one of its ends the junction is not consistent with the germline gene, which may arise from a read error. The gene calls are TRBV25-1 and TRBJ2-1, with TRBD2 identical over 7 bases. This CDR3 contains 11 residues. CDR1 MGHDK and CDR2 SYGVNS come from the germline V gene. DNA of the CDR3: TGCTGGGGGGGGGGGGGCAATGAGCAGTTCTTC. Translated, it gives CWGGGGNEQFF.

This chain connects TRBV6-5 to TRBJ2-3; tentatively, D is TRBD2 (5 bases). Trimming took 0 bases from V and 0 from J, leaving 10 bases between them. This CDR3 spans 16 amino acids. The germline CDR1 and CDR2 sequences are MNHEY and SVGAGI. CDR3 protein: CASSYSVWTSTDTQYF. CDR3 coding DNA: TGTGCCAGCAGTTACTCGGTCTGGACTAGCACAGATACGCAGTATTTT.

The chain couples TRBV20-1 to TRBJ2-5, with D possibly matching TRBD2 (6 bases). The germline gives CDR1 DFQATT, CDR2 SNEGSKA (reference sequence). This CDR3 spans 15 amino acids. Trimming took 2 bases from V and 1 from J, leaving 14 bases between them. CDR3 loop: CSARPPGVPQETQYF. The CDR3, as DNA: TGCAGTGCTAGACCCCCGGGAGTCCCCCAAGAGACCCAGTACTTC.

The chain links TRBV2 to TRBJ1-6, with 8 bases aligning to TRBD1. The CDR3 is 13 amino acids. V lost 7 bases and J lost 10; bases outside the gene matches: 6. Per germline, CDR1 SNHLY and CDR2 FYNNEI. The CDR3 DNA sequence: TGTGCCAGCACCACAGGGGGGTGGTCACCCCTCCACTTT. Translation: CASTTGGWSPLHF.

This clonotype has more than one count but fewer than ten. V gene TRBV20-1 combines with J gene TRBJ2-7; 7 positions match TRBD1. The CDR3 length is 12 residues. CDR1 is DFQATT and CDR2 is SNEGSKA in the germline V gene (reference sequence). V shed 1 base and J 6 bases; nucleotides not matched to a gene: 3. The CDR3 DNA follows: TGCAGTGCTAGAGTGACAGGGTCCGAGCAGTACTTC. Its protein product is CSARVTGSEQYF.